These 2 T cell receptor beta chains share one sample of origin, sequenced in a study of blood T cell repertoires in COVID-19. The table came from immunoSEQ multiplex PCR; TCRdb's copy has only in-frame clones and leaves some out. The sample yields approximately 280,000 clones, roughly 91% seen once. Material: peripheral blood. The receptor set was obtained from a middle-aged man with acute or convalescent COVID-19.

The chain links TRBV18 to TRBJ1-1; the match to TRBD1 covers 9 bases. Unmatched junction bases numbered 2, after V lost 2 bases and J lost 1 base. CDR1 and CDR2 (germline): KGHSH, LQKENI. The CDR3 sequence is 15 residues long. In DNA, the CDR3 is TGTGCCAGCTCACCAAGGACAGGGGAGAACACTGAAGCTTTCTTT. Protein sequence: CASSPRTGENTEAFF.

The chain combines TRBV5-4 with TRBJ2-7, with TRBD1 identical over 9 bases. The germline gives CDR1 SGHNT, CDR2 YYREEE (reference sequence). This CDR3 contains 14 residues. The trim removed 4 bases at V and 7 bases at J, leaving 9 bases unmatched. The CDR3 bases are TGTGCCAGCAGCAAACAGGGGGCAGTGGGGGAGCAGTACTTC. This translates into CASSKQGAVGEQYF.